This T cell receptor (beta chain) was obtained from a study of blood T cell repertoires in COVID-19. Study details: Italy, Spain and the United States were the sources of the convalescent and acute COVID-19 samples.

Per the original data handling: Estimates of nucleated cell counts were drawn from the amplification of reference gene primers. Some clones are missing from TCRdb's copy, which holds only in-frame ones; the method was immunoSEQ multiplex PCR. The DNA gave D and trimming, while V, J and clone size come from that table. The sample carries about 120,000 clones, 75% to 90% recorded once. This CDR3 is 16 amino acids long. Trimming took 4 bases from V and 4 from J, leaving 19 bases between them. Germline V CDR1 and CDR2: SGHVS, FNYEAQ. This clone was seen once. The sequence derives from a man aged 25-40 years with acute or convalescent COVID-19. The V call is TRBV7-6, the J call TRBJ2-5; TRBD2 is a possible D gene (6 bases). Sequencing was done on a sample of peripheral blood. CDR3 sequence: CASSSPFRGGGETQYF. The DNA of the CDR3 is TGTGCCAGCAGCTCGCCCTTTCGGGGAGGAGGAGAGACCCAGTACTTC.